The next 5 T cell receptor beta chains were all read from a single sample in a study of shared clonotypes between healthy human individuals. Naive CD8 cells lacked CD45RO, underwent positive selection for CCR7 and left out terminally differentiated effector memory CD45RA+ cells. TCRdb keeps only in-frame clones here, not all; method: immunoSEQ multiplex PCR. The sample lists about 2.2 million clones, 93% seen once, with about 1.6% in the top ten. Sequenced sample: naive CD8+ T cells from PBMCs. These TCRs come from a man younger than 35 in good health. Some clones in this sample may be carry-over from other donors' samples.

V gene TRBV19 combines with J gene TRBJ2-3; the match to TRBD2 covers 8 bases. Germline lookup yields CDR1 LNHDA and CDR2 SQIVND (reference sequence). The V segment lost 9 bases and the J segment 3 bases; nucleotides outside the gene matches: 5. The CDR3 extends over 13 amino acids. CDR3: CASGRGETDTQYF. CDR3 DNA: TGTGCCAGCGGGCGGGGGGAGACAGATACGCAGTATTTT. Together with reference TRBV19 and TRBJ2-3, the CDR3 gives the full variable domain: DGGITQSPKYLFRKEGQNVTLSCEQNLNHDAMYWYRQDPGQGLRLIYYSQIVNDFQKGDIAEGYSVSREKKESFPLTVTSAQKNPTAFYLCASGRGETDTQYFGPGTRLTVL.

This clone was counted only a few times. The chain combines TRBV27 with TRBJ1-1; unclear D gene. CDR1 and CDR2 (germline): MNHEY, SMNVEV (reference sequence). This CDR3 comprises 15 residues. Deletions cut 3 bases from V and 8 bases from J, with 19 bases between. The CDR3 here is CASSFFPGRVKEAFF. The CDR3 DNA is TGTGCCAGCAGTTTTTTCCCCGGTAGGGTAAAGGAAGCTTTCTTT.

CDR3 amino acids: CASSNWDTYYEQYF. As DNA, the CDR3 is TGTGCCAGTAGTAATTGGGACACGTACTACGAGCAGTACTTC. The chain couples TRBV19 to TRBJ2-7; TRBD1 is a possible D gene (6 bases). Trimming cost V 4 bases and J 3 bases, with 13 bases left between them. This CDR3 is 14 amino acids long. Germline V CDR1 and CDR2: LNHDA, SQIVND (reference sequence). Combining the CDR3 with reference TRBV19 and TRBJ2-7 gives the whole variable domain DGGITQSPKYLFRKEGQNVTLSCEQNLNHDAMYWYRQDPGQGLRLIYYSQIVNDFQKGDIAEGYSVSREKKESFPLTVTSAQKNPTAFYLCASSNWDTYYEQYFGPGTRLTVT.

The rearrangement links TRBV5-8 to TRBJ1-5; 9 positions agree with TRBD1. The ends lost 1 base at V and 0 bases at J; junction bases unmatched: 11. The CDR3 covers 19 residues. Germline loops: CDR1 SGHTS, CDR2 YDEGEE. This CDR3 reads CASSLQPGTGLNSNQPQHF. DNA of the CDR3: TGTGCCAGCAGCTTGCAACCGGGGACAGGGTTAAATAGCAATCAGCCCCAGCATTTT. Drawing the rest from reference TRBV5-8 and TRBJ1-5, the complete variable domain is EAGVTQSPTHLIKTRGQQATLRCSPISGHTSVYWYQQALGLGLQFLLWYDEGEERNRGNFPPRFSGRQFPNYSSELNVNALELEDSALYLCASSLQPGTGLNSNQPQHFGDGTRLSIL.

The sample holds a few counts of this clone. The chain is built from TRBV7-6 and TRBJ2-1, with a tentative D call TRBD2 (5 bases). Germline assignment: CDR1 SGHVS and CDR2 FNYEAQ. This CDR3 spans 15 amino acids. The V gene lost 8 bases and the J gene lost 4 bases, with 18 bases spanning the gap. CDR3 in amino acids: CASGVGRWRYNEQFF. CDR3 bases: TGTGCCAGCGGGGTGGGCCGATGGAGGTACAATGAGCAGTTCTTC.